The entry below gives a single TCR beta chain sequence along with its context. Its target is not known. CDR3 length equals 15 residues. V gave up 1 base and J gave up 4 bases; unmatched junction bases: 5. Germline V gene lookup returns CDR1 SGHNT and CDR2 YYREEE (reference sequence). The entry originates in a study of neoadjuvant nivolumab and ipilimumab in lung cancer. Findings of the study overall: Pretherapy blood TCR richness correlated positively with resected tumor richness.

TCRdb's copy holds only in-frame clones and misses some; the assay was immunoSEQ multiplex PCR. Of 30,000 to 35,000 clones in the sample, approximately 90% were seen once. The sample consisted of peripheral blood, taken after neoadjuvant nivolumab, alone or with ipilimumab, at or shortly before surgery. This chain links TRBV5-4 with TRBJ1-2, with TRBD1 matching over 9 bases. This receptor was identified in an adult with non-small cell lung cancer. This chain's CDR3 is CASSLPGQGSYGYTF. The CDR3 bases are TGTGCCAGCAGCTTGCCTGGACAGGGGTCCTATGGCTACACCTTC.